The clone carrying this T cell receptor beta chain was detected ten times or more. Coverage ceases 3 residues before the CDR3 finishes, and the germline J gene fills in the end. This record comes from a study of T cell clonality in common variable immunodeficiency. The assay was immunoSEQ multiplex PCR, and TCRdb's table has in-frame clones only and misses some. Reported are 45,000 to 65,000 clones, none seen only once; the ten largest carry 2% to 2.5%. There are 14 residues in the CDR3. V was clipped by 6 bases and J by 6 bases, with 18 bases between them. From germline, CDR1 is SNHLY and CDR2 FYNNEI.

Sequencing used peripheral blood mononuclear cells. This clonotype was sampled from a person between 18 and 75 years old in good health. The J gene is TRBJ2-7, the V gene TRBV2, with D maybe TRBD2 (5 bases). The sequenced part of the CDR3 DNA is TGTGCCAGCAGAGACGACACGGCTAGCTCCGAG. Amino acids: CASRDDTASSE. The complete CDR3 reads CASRDDTASSEQYF.